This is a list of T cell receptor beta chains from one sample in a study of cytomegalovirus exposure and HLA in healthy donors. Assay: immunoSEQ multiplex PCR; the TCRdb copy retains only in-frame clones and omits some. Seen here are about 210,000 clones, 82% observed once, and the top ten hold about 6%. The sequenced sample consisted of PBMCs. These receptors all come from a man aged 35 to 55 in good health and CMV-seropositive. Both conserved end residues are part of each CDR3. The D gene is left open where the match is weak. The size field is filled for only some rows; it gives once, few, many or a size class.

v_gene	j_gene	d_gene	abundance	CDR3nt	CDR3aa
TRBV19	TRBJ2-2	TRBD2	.	TGTGCCATCAGGCGGGCGGGAGAGACCGGGGAGCTGTTTTTT	CAIRRAGETGELFF
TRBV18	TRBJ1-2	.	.	TGTGCCAGCTCACCGATGGCCCAACCCTATGGCTACACCTTC	CASSPMAQPYGYTF
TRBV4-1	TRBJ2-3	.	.	TGCGCCAGCAGCCAAGCCCCCGGGACACCTAGCACAGATACGCAGTATTTT	CASSQAPGTPSTDTQYF
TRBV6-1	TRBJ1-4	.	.	TGTGCCAGCAGTGCGTTCGGGATGACAGGCGGGGAAAAACTGTTTTTT	CASSAFGMTGGEKLFF
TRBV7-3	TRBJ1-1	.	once	TGTGCCAGCAGCTTAAATGCCCCACAGCTGAACACTGAAGCTTTCTTT	CASSLNAPQLNTEAFF
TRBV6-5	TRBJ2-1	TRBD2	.	TGTGCCAGCAGTTGGGGACTAGCGGGAGCCCCGACTGAGCAGTTCTTC	CASSWGLAGAPTEQFF
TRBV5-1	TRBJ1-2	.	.	TGCGCCAGCAGCCCGGACAAGGATGGCTACACCTTC	CASSPDKDGYTF
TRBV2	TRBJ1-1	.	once	TGTGCCAGCAGGGGCGGTGGGGCGCCGACTGAAGCTTTCTTT	CASRGGGAPTEAFF
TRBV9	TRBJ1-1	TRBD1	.	TGTGCCAGCACCGGGACAGGGTGGGACACTGAAGCTTTCTTT	CASTGTGWDTEAFF
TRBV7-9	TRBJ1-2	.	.	TGTGCCAGCAGCCCCAAGGGGGTTTCAGGCTATGGCTACACCTTC	CASSPKGVSGYGYTF
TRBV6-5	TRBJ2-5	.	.	TGTGCCAGCAGTTACTACGGACAGACCCAAGAGACCCAGTACTTC	CASSYYGQTQETQYF
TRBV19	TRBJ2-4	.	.	TGTGCCAGTAGTATAGGCGAGTTGGCGGTGACAGACATTCAGTACTTC	CASSIGELAVTDIQYF
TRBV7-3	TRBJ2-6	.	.	TGTGCCAGCAGCTTTTCAGGCTCCTCTGGGGCCAACGTCCTGACTTTC	CASSFSGSSGANVLTF
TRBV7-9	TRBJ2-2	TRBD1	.	TGTGCCAGCAGCTGGCAGGGGGCGAGAAACACCGGGGAGCTGTTTTTT	CASSWQGARNTGELFF
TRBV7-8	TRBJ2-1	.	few	TGTGCCAGCAGCTTAGGCGCCCCTCCCCCTCTCGAAAAAGAGAATGAGCAGTTCTTC	CASSLGAPPPLEKENEQFF
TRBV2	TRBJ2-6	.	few	TGTGCCAGCCCGGCAGGGGTTAGCTCTGGGGCCAACGTCCTGACTTTC	CASPAGVSSGANVLTF
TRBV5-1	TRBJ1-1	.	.	TGCGCCAGCAGCTTGAACAGAAACACTGAAGCTTTCTTT	CASSLNRNTEAFF
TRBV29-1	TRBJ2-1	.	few	TGCAGCTCTAGGACTAACAATGAGCAGTTCTTC	CSSRTNNEQFF
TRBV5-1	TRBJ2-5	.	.	TGCGCCAGCAGCACCCAGGGTCTACAAGAGACCCAGTACTTC	CASSTQGLQETQYF
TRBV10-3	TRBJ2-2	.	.	TGTGCCATCAGTGAGTCGTCGGCCTACGCGGCGGGGTCGAACACCGGGGAGCTGTTTTTT	CAISESSAYAAGSNTGELFF
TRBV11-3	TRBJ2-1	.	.	TGTGCCAGCAGCTTAGGAGGTCATGAGCAGTTCTTC	CASSLGGHEQFF
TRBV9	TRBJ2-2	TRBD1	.	TGTGCCAGCAGCGGGGGACAGGGTATGAACACCGGGGAGCTGTTTTTT	CASSGGQGMNTGELFF
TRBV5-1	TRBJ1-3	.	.	TGCGCCAGCAGCAGAGAACAGGGCGCTGGAAACACCATATATTTT	CASSREQGAGNTIYF